This T cell receptor (beta chain) derives from a study of technical replicates of blood from a handful of donors. This CDR3 comprises 13 residues. Looked up from germline, CDR1 is LGHNA and CDR2 is YSLEER. Trimming took 4 bases from V and 4 from J; bases not matched to a gene: 2. The method was immunoSEQ multiplex PCR; TCRdb's version includes in-frame clones alone and lacks a portion of them. The table includes roughly 45,000 clones, 92% detected once. The chain joins TRBV4-3 to TRBJ1-2, with 8 positions matching TRBD1. What was sequenced was PBMCs. This clonotype originated in a human donor in good health. Some clones in this sample may be carry-over from other donors' samples. The CDR3 loop reads CASSRGQGYGYTF. The CDR3 region has the DNA TGCGCCAGCAGCCGCGGACAGGGCTATGGCTACACCTTC.